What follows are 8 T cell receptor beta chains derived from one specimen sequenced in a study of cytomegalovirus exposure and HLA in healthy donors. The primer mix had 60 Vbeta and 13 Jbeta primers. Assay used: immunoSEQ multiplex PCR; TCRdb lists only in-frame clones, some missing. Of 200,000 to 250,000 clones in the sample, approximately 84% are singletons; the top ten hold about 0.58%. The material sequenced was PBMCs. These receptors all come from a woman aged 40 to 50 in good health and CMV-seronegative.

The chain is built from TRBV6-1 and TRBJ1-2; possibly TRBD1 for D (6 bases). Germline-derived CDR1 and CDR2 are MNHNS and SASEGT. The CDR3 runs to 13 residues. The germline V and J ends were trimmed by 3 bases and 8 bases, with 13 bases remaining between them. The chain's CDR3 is CASSDPGGEGYTF. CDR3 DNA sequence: TGTGCCAGCAGTGACCCGGGGGGCGAGGGCTACACCTTC.

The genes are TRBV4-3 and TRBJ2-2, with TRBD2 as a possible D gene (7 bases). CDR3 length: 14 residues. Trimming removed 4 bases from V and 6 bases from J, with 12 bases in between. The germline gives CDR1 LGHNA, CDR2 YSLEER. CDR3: CASSPGRGPGELFF. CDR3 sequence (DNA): TGCGCCAGCAGCCCCGGGCGGGGGCCCGGGGAGCTGTTTTTT.

CDR3 bases: TGTGCCAGCAGCCAAGTCAGGGGACGGGACACTGAAGCTTTCTTT. This encodes CASSQVRGRDTEAFF. This chain joins TRBV14 and TRBJ1-1, with D perhaps matching TRBD1 (6 bases). CDR3 length: 15 amino acids. The V gene lost 1 base and the J gene lost 3 bases, with 12 bases spanning the gap. From germline, CDR1 is SGHDN and CDR2 FVKESK.

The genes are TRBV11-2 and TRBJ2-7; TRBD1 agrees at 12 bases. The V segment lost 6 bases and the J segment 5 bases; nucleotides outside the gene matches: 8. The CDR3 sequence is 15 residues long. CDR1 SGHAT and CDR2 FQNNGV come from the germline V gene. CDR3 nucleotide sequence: TGTGCCAGCAGACACTTGGGACAGGGGGCTGACGAGCAGTACTTC. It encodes CASRHLGQGADEQYF.

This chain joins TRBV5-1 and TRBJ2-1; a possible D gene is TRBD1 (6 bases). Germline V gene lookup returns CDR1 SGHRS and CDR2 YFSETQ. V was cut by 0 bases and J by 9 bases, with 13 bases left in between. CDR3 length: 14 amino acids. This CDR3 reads CASSLGRGTGEQFF. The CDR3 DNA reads TGCGCCAGCAGCTTGGGCAGGGGAACGGGTGAGCAGTTCTTC.

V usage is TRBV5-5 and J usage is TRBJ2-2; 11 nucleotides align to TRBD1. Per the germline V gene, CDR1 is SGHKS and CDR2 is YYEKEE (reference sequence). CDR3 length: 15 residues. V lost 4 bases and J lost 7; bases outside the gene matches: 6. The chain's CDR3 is CASSIRTGGGGELFF. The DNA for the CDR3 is TGTGCCAGCAGCATTAGGACAGGGGGCGGCGGGGAGCTGTTTTTT. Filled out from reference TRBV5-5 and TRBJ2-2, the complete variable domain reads DAGVTQSPTHLIKTRGQQVTLRCSPISGHKSVSWYQQVLGQGPQFIFQYYEKEERGRGNFPDRFSARQFPNYSSELNVNALLLGDSALYLCASSIRTGGGGELFFGEGSRLTVL.

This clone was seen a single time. The CDR3: CASSIGGNQPQHF. As DNA, the CDR3 is TGTGCCAGCAGTATCGGGGGCAATCAGCCCCAGCATTTT. This chain connects TRBV14 to TRBJ1-5, with no clear D. This CDR3 comprises 13 residues. V was trimmed by 6 bases and J by 2 bases, leaving 8 bases between them. The germline CDR1 and CDR2 sequences are SGHDN and FVKESK. Complete variable domain (other parts from reference TRBV14 and TRBJ1-5): EAGVTQFPSHSVIEKGQTVTLRCDPISGHDNLYWYRRVMGKEIKFLLHFVKESKQDESGMPNNRFLAERTGGTYSTLKVQPAELEDSGVYFCASSIGGNQPQHFGDGTRLSIL.

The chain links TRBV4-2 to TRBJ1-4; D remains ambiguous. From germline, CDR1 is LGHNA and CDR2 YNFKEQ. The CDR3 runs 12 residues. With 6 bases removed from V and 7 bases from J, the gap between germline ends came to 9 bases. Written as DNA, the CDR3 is TGTGCCAGCAGTTTTGGGAGTGAAAAACTGTTTTTT. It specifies CASSFGSEKLFF.